This T cell receptor (beta chain) was profiled in a study of cytomegalovirus exposure and HLA in healthy donors. About the study: Samples from HLA-typed donors yielded about 85 million unique TCRs in an early data release.

Study observations and caveats: There were some V segments, including TRBV6-2 and TRBV6-3, excluded as indistinguishable. The number of N-insertions in an Asian-associated ancestry cluster was reportedly below the 666-donor mean in a later analysis.

Concerning this clone: Its matching antigen is unknown.

In the PCR, 60 Vbeta and 13 Jbeta primers were used. Under the authors' procedure: A later analysis counted roughly 74 million unique TCR beta chains, roughly 11 million shared. Clones were sequenced by immunoSEQ multiplex PCR, and TCRdb holds only the in-frame ones, with some missing. V, J and clone size reflect that table, while D and trimming were determined from the DNA. The table has under 200,000 clones, about four fifths seen once; the top ten hold 0.35% to 0.4%. The CDR3 has 15 residues. J lost 3 bases, V lost 1 base, and 3 bases had no gene match. The germline CDR1 and CDR2 sequences are MDHEN and SYDVKM.

This TCR was sampled from a boy between 2 and 10 years old in good health and CMV-seronegative. Sequencing was performed on PBMCs. This rearrangement joins TRBV28 to TRBJ2-1; 7 bases agree with TRBD2. The CDR3 spells CASSLLPSGYNEQFF. Written as DNA, the CDR3 is TGTGCCAGCAGTTTATTACCTAGCGGCTACAATGAGCAGTTCTTC.